This T cell receptor beta chain was sequenced during a study of regulatory T cells in long-lasting Graves disease. Overall study results and limits: Persistent cases of Graves' showed reduced TCR diversity relative to newly diagnosed patients.

The CDR3 sequence is 15 residues long. V lost 6 bases and J lost 7; bases outside the gene matches: 11. Time point: persistent/refractory GD, antithyroid drugs over 5 years with positive TRAb. RNA from PBMCs was the source of the TCR library. American Thyroid Association guidelines were used to diagnose Graves' disease. EDTA tubes received approximately 10 milliliters of drawn peripheral blood. This clonotype has ten or more counts. Its specificity is not known. To make TCR beta libraries, researchers used iRepertoire HTBI primers and Arm-PCR of CDR3 regions. TCRdb re-called the multiplex PCR reads through MiXCR, storing one row per CDR3 protein. The sample yields some 440,000 distinct CDR3 sequences, less than 25% seen once.

The source is a female donor with Graves disease. The J gene is TRBJ1-1, the V gene TRBV12-3 or TRBV12-4; 10 nucleotides align to TRBD1. The sample in question was peripheral blood mononuclear cells (PBMCs), obtained when the disease was refractory, from a patient treated with antithyroid drugs. CDR3 loop: CASSPELTGGLEAFF. The DNA for the CDR3 is TGTGCCAGCAGCCCCGAATTGACAGGGGGCCTTGAAGCTTTCTTT.